This entry lists 14 T cell receptor beta chains sequenced from one sample in a study of blood T cells in healthy people across ages. For the second PCR, which ran for roughly 7 to 11 cycles, a sample-barcoded 5' primer and a J-beta primer mix were used. TCRdb analysed the 5' RACE reads with MiXCR anew, one entry per CDR3 protein. The sample includes some 670,000 distinct CDR3 sequences, 52% of them seen just once. Input material: blood. The receptors were gathered from a woman of 80 years or more in good health.

This clonotype was picked up one time. A read error may be the cause here, since a much bigger clone is one base away. V usage is TRBV3-1 and J usage is TRBJ1-6; the D is unclear. This CDR3 has 14 residues. CDR1 and CDR2 from the germline V gene are LGHDT and YNNKEL (reference sequence). CDR3 DNA: TGTACCAGCAGCCAAGATGCGGGGTTCACACCCCTCCACTTT. This translates into CTSSQDAGFTPLHF.

The chain is built from TRBV7-3 and TRBJ1-1; TRBD1 agrees at 10 bases. The germline gives CDR1 SGHTA, CDR2 FQGTGA. The CDR3 spans 13 residues. Trimming cost V 4 bases and J 11 bases; bases outside gene matches: 7. The CDR3: CASSSTGGAVAFF. The CDR3 region has the DNA TGTGCCAGCAGCTCGACAGGGGGCGCGGTGGCTTTCTTT.

The chain combines TRBV29-1 with TRBJ1-4, with a possible D match to TRBD1 (5 bases). This CDR3 has 14 residues. Between the trimmed V and J ends, which lost 7 bases and 11 bases, there was a span of 23 bases. CDR1 and CDR2 from the germline V gene are SQVTM and ANQGSEA. CDR3 in amino acids: CSAHLPGVGEKLFF. Here the CDR3 DNA reads TGCAGCGCCCACCTACCGGGGGTGGGTGAGAAACTGTTTTTT.

The chain combines TRBV20-1 with TRBJ2-7; D remains unclear. The last part of the DNA fits TRBJ2-5 better; the J call may be wrong. Germline V gene sequence: CDR1 DFQATT, CDR2 SNEGSKA (reference sequence). The CDR3 extends over 14 amino acids. The CDR3 reads CSASEPKSGGTQYF. CDR3 coding DNA: TGCAGTGCTAGTGAGCCAAAGTCCGGCGGGACCCAGTACTTC.

In regard to this clonotype: A much larger clone sits a single nucleotide away, making a read error possible. The rearrangement links TRBV28 to TRBJ2-1; D possibly corresponds to TRBD1 (6 bases). Germline assignment: CDR1 MDHEN and CDR2 SYDVKM. V was cut by 10 bases and J by 13 bases, with 23 bases left in between. The CDR3 is made up of 13 amino acids. CDR3 DNA sequence: TGTGCCACCGCCACAGGGTTTGATGAGACCCAGTTCTTC. The encoded protein is CATATGFDETQFF.

A single count supports this clonotype. The chain combines TRBV12-3 or TRBV12-4 with TRBJ1-5; D call uncertain. The CDR3 extends over 14 amino acids. V dropped 6 bases and J dropped 2 bases, with 11 bases sitting between them. CDR3 amino acids: CASSSAWGNQPQHF. The CDR3 DNA follows: TGTGCCAGCAGCTCTGCCTGGGGCAATCAGCCCCAGCATTTT.

The V call is TRBV11-1, the J call TRBJ2-3; 8 bases are a match to TRBD1. Germline V CDR1 and CDR2: SGHAT, FQDESV (reference sequence). The CDR3 contains 17 residues. V dropped 3 bases and J dropped 2; count of bases not matched to a gene: 10. CDR3 loop: CASSLGPGQVITDTQYF. The CDR3 DNA reads as TGTGCCAGCAGCTTGGGGCCGGGACAGGTCATCACAGATACGCAGTATTTT.

This clonotype was counted a few times. The chain has TRBV5-6 and TRBJ2-2, with TRBD2 matching over 8 bases. Germline CDR1 SGHDT, CDR2 YYEEEE. Trimming took 0 bases from V and 2 from J; bases not matched to a gene: 6. The CDR3 has 17 residues. The CDR3 coding sequence is TGTGCCAGCAGCTTGGCCGGACTAGCAGCAAACACCGGGGAGCTGTTTTTT. It encodes CASSLAGLAANTGELFF.

The chain recombines TRBV7-2 with TRBJ1-5; D is perhaps TRBD1 (6 bases). Trimming cost V 3 bases and J 8 bases, with 11 bases left between them. This CDR3 comprises 13 residues. Germline V gene lookup returns CDR1 SGHTA and CDR2 FQGNSA. The CDR3 DNA is TGTGCCAGCAGCTTCGCAGGGGATAAGCCCCAGCATTTT. Translated: CASSFAGDKPQHF.

Worth noting for this clonotype: A read error may be the cause here, since a much bigger clone is one base away. The V call is TRBV6-1, the J call TRBJ2-1; D not resolved. The DNA matches TRBJ2-7 better at its end, which makes the J call doubtful. Germline V gives CDR1 MNHNS, CDR2 SASEGT. The CDR3 consists of 12 residues. The CDR3 loop reads CASSDSGNEQYF. The DNA for the CDR3 is TGTGCCAGCAGTGATAGTGGCAATGAGCAGTACTTC.

This clonotype was seen a handful of times. V and J are TRBV28 and TRBJ2-3; D remains unclear. CDR1 is MDHEN and CDR2 is SYDVKM in the germline V gene. The CDR3 covers 13 residues. V was shortened by 7 bases and J by 3 bases, with 11 bases between the two germline ends. The CDR3 DNA follows: TGTGCCAGCATCGGCCCAGGTACAGATACGCAGTATTTT. The encoded protein is CASIGPGTDTQYF.

This clonotype was seen a single time. CDR3 sequence: CASSQDLSLQYF. The CDR3, as DNA: TGTGCCAGCAGCCAAGACCTGTCTCTTCAGTACTTC. V is TRBV3-1 and J is TRBJ2-4; D unresolved. Germline lookup yields CDR1 LGHDT and CDR2 YNNKEL (reference sequence). Trimming shortened V by 0 bases and J by 11 bases, and 8 bases separated the two germline ends. This CDR3 spans 12 amino acids.

The rearrangement links TRBV3-1 to TRBJ2-7, with TRBD2 matching over 15 bases. CDR1 and CDR2 from the germline V gene are LGHDT and YNNKEL (reference sequence). Trimming took 4 bases from V and 6 from J; bases not matched to a gene: 7. The CDR3 spans 16 residues. Written as DNA, the CDR3 is TGTGCCAGCAGCCGTGGGACTAGCGGGGGGTACTCCGAGCAGTACTTC. It is translated as CASSRGTSGGYSEQYF.

Ten or more counts support this clonotype. This chain joins TRBV6-5 and TRBJ1-5; no clear D gene. The CDR3 is 14 residues long. V gave up 5 bases and J gave up 2 bases, with 10 bases separating them. Germline values: CDR1 MNHEY, CDR2 SVGAGI. The CDR3: CASSPTVGNQPQHF. The CDR3 DNA is TGTGCCAGCAGTCCTACAGTCGGCAATCAGCCCCAGCATTTT.